Listed here are 26 T cell receptor beta chains from one sample, sequenced in a study of TIL therapy for anti-PD-1-resistant metastatic lung cancer. Time point meaning: pre-treatment sample, taken before nivolumab and TIL therapy. Pleural nodules or supraclavicular lymph nodes made up most of the excised metastases sampled. This was the immunoSEQ v3 assay. Clones were read by immunoSEQ multiplex PCR, and TCRdb kept only the in-frame ones, dropping some. The data hold under 100,000 clones, with roughly 65% observed a single time. This specimen consisted of tumor tissue, obtained at baseline. The receptor set was obtained from a person aged 25-85 years with non-small cell lung cancer.

This clone was observed a handful of times. This rearrangement joins TRBV13 to TRBJ2-7, with D tentatively TRBD1 or TRBD2 (7 bases each). Germline V CDR1 and CDR2: PRHDT, FYEKMQ (reference sequence). There are 14 residues in the CDR3. The V end was cut by 4 bases, the J end by 0 bases, with 10 bases between. The DNA for the CDR3 is TGTGCCAGCAGCTCAGGGGGGGGCTCCTACGAGCAGTACTTC. Translated, it gives CASSSGGGSYEQYF.

The gene calls are TRBV7-8 and TRBJ2-2; D unclear. Per the germline V gene, CDR1 is SGHVS and CDR2 is FQNEAQ. The CDR3 extends over 16 amino acids. Trimming left V 5 bases short and J 1 base short, with 14 bases between. The CDR3 here is CASSPDGSENTGELFF. The CDR3 nucleotides are TGTGCCAGCAGCCCGGACGGATCCGAGAACACCGGGGAGCTGTTTTTT.

The chain carries TRBV7-2 and TRBJ2-1; D unclear. The CDR3 is 15 amino acids. Trimming took off 0 bases at V and 0 bases at J, with 6 bases between the two ends. CDR1 is SGHTA and CDR2 is FQGNSA in the germline V gene. This CDR3 is CASSLALSSYNEQFF. The DNA of the CDR3 is TGTGCCAGCAGCTTAGCGTTGAGCTCCTACAATGAGCAGTTCTTC.

The V and J genes are TRBV5-7 and TRBJ1-1, with D tentatively TRBD1 (5 bases). TRBV5-7 is designated an ORF whose function remains uncertain. Trimming pared 0 bases from V and 4 bases from J, leaving 19 bases between. CDR3 size: 17 residues. Written as DNA, the CDR3 is TGTGCCAGCAGCTTGGCGCTGAGGAGGCAGGGCTCCACTGAAGCTTTCTTT. Translation: CASSLALRRQGSTEAFF.

The rearrangement uses TRBV6-5 and TRBJ1-1; D remains unclear. CDR3 length: 15 amino acids. The germline CDR1 and CDR2 sequences are MNHEY and SVGAGI. V was shortened by 2 bases and J by 5 bases, with 15 bases between the two germline ends. Here the CDR3 reads CASSYRPGPRTEAFF. The CDR3 nucleotides are TGTGCCAGCAGTTACCGTCCCGGACCTCGGACTGAAGCTTTCTTT.

The rearrangement uses TRBV7-6 and TRBJ2-5; D remains ambiguous. In germline, CDR1 is SGHVS, CDR2 FNYEAQ. CDR3 length: 11 amino acids. Between the trimmed V and J ends, which lost 4 bases and 5 bases, there was a span of 5 bases. CDR3: CASSSRETQYF. Written as DNA, the CDR3 is TGTGCCAGCAGCTCGAGGGAGACCCAGTACTTC.

The chain employs TRBV7-9 and TRBJ2-3; D not resolved. V gave up 5 bases and J gave up 0 bases, with 6 bases separating them. CDR3 length equals 13 residues. Looked up from germline, CDR1 is SEHNR and CDR2 is FQNEAQ (reference sequence). The DNA for the CDR3 is TGTGCCAGCAGCCCGGACAGCACAGATACGCAGTATTTT. As protein: CASSPDSTDTQYF.

The V call is TRBV2, the J call TRBJ2-1; D is undetermined. This CDR3 contains 12 residues. Per the germline V gene, CDR1 is SNHLY and CDR2 is FYNNEI. The ends were cut back, 0 bases at V and 12 bases at J, with 9 bases in the middle. The CDR3 loop is CASSEAPDGQFF. For the CDR3, the DNA is TGTGCCAGCAGTGAAGCGCCAGATGGGCAGTTCTTC.

On this clone: In the same sample, other DNA sequences code for this CDR3. The CDR3 region is CASSPNYNEQFF. The CDR3 DNA is TGTGCCAGCAGCCCCAACTACAATGAGCAGTTCTTC. This chain links TRBV6-2 or TRBV6-3 with TRBJ2-1, with D unclear. CDR3 length equals 12 residues. V was clipped by 6 bases and J by 3 bases, with 6 bases between them. Germline V gives CDR1 MNHEY, CDR2 SVGEGT.

This clone occurred many times. The gene calls are TRBV2 and TRBJ2-7, with D perhaps matching TRBD2 (6 bases). In germline, CDR1 is SNHLY, CDR2 FYNNEI. This CDR3 contains 13 residues. The ends were cut back, 7 bases at V and 0 bases at J, with 10 bases in the middle. The CDR3 here is CASNGGGSYEQYF. The DNA for the CDR3 is TGTGCCAGCAACGGGGGTGGCTCCTACGAGCAGTACTTC.

This sequence joins TRBV7-8 and TRBJ1-5; TRBD1 agrees at 7 bases. Germline assignment: CDR1 SGHVS and CDR2 FQNEAQ. The J segment lost 4 bases and the V segment lost 5 bases, leaving 14 bases of the junction unmatched. The CDR3 loop spans 17 amino acids. The CDR3 DNA is TGTGCCAGCAGCCAGAGGGGACAGTGGATCGCGAATCAGCCCCAGCATTTT. Its translation is CASSQRGQWIANQPQHF.

CDR3: CASSLDHRGTRGNTEAFF. CDR3 DNA: TGTGCCAGCAGCTTAGATCACAGGGGGACAAGGGGGAACACTGAAGCTTTCTTT. J is TRBJ1-1 and V is TRBV11-2, with 8 bases matching TRBD1. The junction had 10 bases not matched to a gene; V was cut back by 0 bases and J by 1 base. Germline V gene data show CDR1 as SGHAT and CDR2 as FQNNGV. The CDR3 loop spans 18 amino acids. The full variable domain, completed using reference TRBV11-2 and TRBJ1-1, is EAGVAQSPRYKIIEKRQSVAFWCNPISGHATLYWYQQILGQGPKLLIQFQNNGVVDDSQLPKDRFSAERLKGVDSTLKIQPAKLEDSAVYLCASSLDHRGTRGNTEAFFGQGTRLTVV.

A few counts support this clone. The rearrangement joins TRBV19 to TRBJ2-7, with D perhaps TRBD1 (6 bases). This CDR3 spans 13 amino acids. Deletions cut 2 bases from V and 9 bases from J, with 14 bases between. Germline CDR1 is LNHDA and CDR2 is SQIVND (reference sequence). The DNA for the CDR3 is TGTGCCAGTAGTATAAGTAACAGGGCAGTGCAGTACTTC. Translating gives CASSISNRAVQYF.

The chain employs TRBV11-2 and TRBJ2-7; possibly TRBD1 or TRBD2 for D (5 bases each). Trimming took off 5 bases at V and 7 bases at J, with 12 bases between the two ends. This CDR3 region has 12 residues. Germline CDR1 is SGHAT and CDR2 is FQNNGV. CDR3 in DNA: TGTGCCAGCAGCCTAGGGACCTGGGAGCAGTACTTC. This codes for CASSLGTWEQYF.

The chain uses TRBV30 and TRBJ2-7; weak D call: TRBD1 (5 bases). There are 12 residues in the CDR3. CDR1 is GTSNPN, CDR2 SVGIG, per germline (reference sequence). V was pared by 0 bases and J by 3 bases, with 6 bases between. CDR3 loop: CAWSVGDYEQYF. The CDR3 nucleotides are TGTGCCTGGAGTGTAGGGGACTACGAGCAGTACTTC.

V is TRBV7-2 and J is TRBJ2-5, with 8 bases fitting TRBD1. CDR1 is SGHTA, CDR2 FQGNSA, per germline. Trimming cost V 4 bases and J 9 bases; bases outside gene matches: 1. This CDR3 is built from 11 residues. Here the CDR3 DNA reads TGTGCCAGCAGCTACAGGGGGGCCCAGTACTTC. Residues: CASSYRGAQYF.

This clone was recorded only once. V is TRBV11-2 and J is TRBJ2-5; D is possibly TRBD2 (5 bases). The CDR3 is 17 amino acids. Trimming cost V 1 base and J 4 bases, with 19 bases left between them. Looked up from germline, CDR1 is SGHAT and CDR2 is FQNNGV. CDR3 coding DNA: TGTGCCAGCAGCTTAGGGGTTACGCCTCGGGGTGGAGAGACCCAGTACTTC. It translates to CASSLGVTPRGGETQYF.

The rearrangement joins TRBV9 to TRBJ2-1, with D tentatively TRBD2 (7 bases). The CDR3 has 18 amino acids. Germline CDR1 reads SGDLS; CDR2 reads YYNGEE. The V end lost 3 bases, the J end lost 4 bases, and 23 bases lay between the germline ends. The CDR3 DNA sequence: TGTGCCAGCAGCGCATCCCACCTAGGGGGGGAAGCTTACAATGAGCAGTTCTTC. Translation: CASSASHLGGEAYNEQFF.

The gene calls are TRBV5-4 and TRBJ2-3, with 9 bases aligning to TRBD1. Germline V gene sequence: CDR1 SGHNT, CDR2 YYREEE (reference sequence). The CDR3 totals 16 residues. The trim removed 2 bases at V and 3 bases at J, leaving 7 bases unmatched. This CDR3 is CASSFDGQGTTDTQYF. The CDR3 DNA sequence: TGTGCCAGCAGCTTTGACGGACAGGGGACGACAGATACGCAGTATTTT.

The chain is built from TRBV5-4 and TRBJ2-3, with D uncertain. Germline-derived CDR1 and CDR2 are SGHNT and YYREEE (reference sequence). The CDR3 runs to 13 residues. Trimming cost V 4 bases and J 5 bases, with 11 bases left between them. The CDR3 DNA sequence: TGTGCCAGCAGCACCACCTACAGAGATACGCAGTATTTT. Translation gives CASSTTYRDTQYF. The variable domain in full, completed from reference TRBV5-4 and TRBJ2-3, reads ETGVTQSPTHLIKTRGQQVTLRCSSQSGHNTVSWYQQALGQGPQFIFQYYREEENGRGNFPPRFSGLQFPNYSSELNVNALELDDSALYLCASSTTYRDTQYFGPGTRLTVL.

The V gene is TRBV6-1, the J gene TRBJ1-5; 7 bases are shared with TRBD1. The CDR3 consists of 17 residues. In germline, CDR1 is MNHNS, CDR2 SASEGT. After removal of 2 bases from V and 6 bases from J, the junction contained 13 bases not matched to a gene. The CDR3 DNA sequence: TGTGCCAGCAGTGAAAGCGGGACAGCGAGAAGGGGTCAGCCCCAGCATTTT. As protein: CASSESGTARRGQPQHF.

This clone was counted between two and nine times. The chain has TRBV11-2 and TRBJ1-3, with TRBD1 as a possible D gene (6 bases). The germline gives CDR1 SGHAT, CDR2 FQNNGV. Trimming cost V 7 bases and J 4 bases, with 17 bases left between them. This CDR3 contains 15 residues. CDR3 loop: CASIRTASVGNTIYF. CDR3 sequence (DNA): TGTGCCAGCATCCGGACAGCCTCTGTAGGAAACACCATATATTTT.

The rearrangement joins TRBV6-5 to TRBJ1-5; D ambiguous. This CDR3 is built from 13 residues. Trimming cost V 7 bases and J 3 bases, with 10 bases left between them. Germline V gene data show CDR1 as MNHEY and CDR2 as SVGAGI. The CDR3 loop is CASTRHDNQPQHF. The CDR3 nucleotides read TGTGCCAGCACCAGGCATGACAATCAGCCCCAGCATTTT.

V gene TRBV6-1 combines with J gene TRBJ2-1; 10 nucleotides align to TRBD2. Germline lookup yields CDR1 MNHNS and CDR2 SASEGT. This CDR3 region has 16 residues. After removal of 1 base from V and 6 bases from J, the junction contained 6 bases not matched to a gene. The CDR3 spells CASSEGGLASPNEQFF. DNA for the CDR3: TGTGCCAGCAGTGAAGGGGGACTAGCGAGTCCCAATGAGCAGTTCTTC.

The chain has TRBV9 and TRBJ1-1; 9 nucleotides line up with TRBD1. The CDR3 sequence is 16 residues long. V lost 3 bases to trimming and J lost 5 bases; unmatched junction nucleotides: 11. From germline, CDR1 is SGDLS and CDR2 YYNGEE. The CDR3 DNA reads as TGTGCCAGCAGCGGGGACCTCGGGACAGGGTGGACTGAAGCTTTCTTT. Its protein product is CASSGDLGTGWTEAFF.

This clone was seen a few times. The rearrangement links TRBV19 to TRBJ2-3; 7 nucleotides match TRBD2. V trimming: 0 bases; J trimming: 4 bases; junction bases outside the gene matches: 7. The CDR3 has 16 amino acids. The germline gives CDR1 LNHDA, CDR2 SQIVND (reference sequence). CDR3 DNA: TGTGCCAGTAGTATAGATCCGCGGGAGCTTGCAGATACGCAGTATTTT. Residues: CASSIDPRELADTQYF.